This T cell receptor (beta chain) was captured in a study of CD8 T cells in ankylosing spondylitis. TCRdb called the 5' RACE reads again in MiXCR, with one record for every CDR3 protein. The repertoire holds 200,000 or so distinct CDR3 sequences, with under 15% as singletons. In this sample, this clonotype turned up many times. The V gene's germline CDR1 is SNHLY and CDR2 FYNNEI. Trimming cost V 8 bases and J 3 bases, with 10 bases left between them. There are 12 residues in the CDR3. The rearrangement joins TRBV2 to TRBJ2-5; D is unclear. The clonotype comes from a female donor with ankylosing spondylitis or in good health (not recorded which). Source material: blood, either unsorted or a sorted T cell fraction (not recorded which). The CDR3 here is CASSSVEETQYF. CDR3 coding DNA: TGTGCCAGCTCGTCTGTGGAAGAGACCCAGTACTTC.